Listed below are T cell receptor beta chains from one sample, sequenced in a study of vaccination and CD4 T cells after COVID-19. TCRdb fed the PCR reads into MiXCR, producing one record per CDR3 protein. The sample has approximately 21,000 distinct CDR3 sequences, more than 45% seen once; the top ten hold just under 1%. The material was CD4+ T cells from blood, obtained before SARS-CoV-2 vaccination. The receptor set was obtained from a human donor who had recovered from COVID-19. Each CDR3 is given with its conserved first and last residue. D genes are given only for firm matches. Clone size appears in some rows only: once, few, many, or a class for an expanded clone.

d_call: .
clone_size: few
v_call: TRBV30
j_call: TRBJ2-3
cdr3_length: 15
cdr3_aa: CAWSVVAASTDTQYF
cdr3_nt: TGTGCCTGGAGTGTGGTAGCGGCTAGCACAGATACGCAGTATTTT

d_call: TRBD1
clone_size: .
v_call: TRBV20-1
j_call: TRBJ1-2
cdr3_length: 13
cdr3_aa: CSALRTGSHGYTF
cdr3_nt: TGCAGTGCACTTAGGACAGGGTCGCATGGCTACACCTTC

d_call: .
clone_size: .
v_call: TRBV21-1
j_call: TRBJ2-7
cdr3_length: 8
cdr3_aa: CASTGQYF
cdr3_nt: TGTGCCAGCACGGGGCAGTACTTC

d_call: .
clone_size: .
v_call: TRBV7-2
j_call: TRBJ1-1
cdr3_length: 16
cdr3_aa: CASSFVRDPRNTEAFF
cdr3_nt: TGTGCCAGCAGCTTTGTCCGGGATCCTCGGAACACTGAAGCTTTCTTT

d_call: .
clone_size: .
v_call: TRBV30
j_call: TRBJ1-5
cdr3_length: 13
cdr3_aa: CAWSVRDGQPQHF
cdr3_nt: TGTGCCTGGAGTGTACGCGACGGGCAGCCCCAGCATTTT

d_call: .
clone_size: .
v_call: TRBV7-3
j_call: TRBJ1-1
cdr3_length: 14
cdr3_aa: CASTVGGGNTEAFF
cdr3_nt: TGTGCCAGCACTGTGGGGGGTGGGAACACTGAAGCTTTCTTT

d_call: .
clone_size: .
v_call: TRBV7-2
j_call: TRBJ2-3
cdr3_length: 14
cdr3_aa: CASSLGIGTDTQYF
cdr3_nt: TGTGCCAGCAGCTTAGGGATCGGCACAGATACGCAGTATTTT

d_call: .
clone_size: .
v_call: TRBV2
j_call: TRBJ2-7
cdr3_length: 13
cdr3_aa: CASSVGFNYEQYF
cdr3_nt: TGTGCCAGCAGTGTGGGCTTCAACTACGAGCAGTACTTC

d_call: .
clone_size: few
v_call: TRBV6-1
j_call: TRBJ2-3
cdr3_length: 13
cdr3_aa: CASTRVPWDTQYF
cdr3_nt: TGTGCCAGCACTCGTGTGCCGTGGGATACGCAGTATTTT

d_call: TRBD2
clone_size: .
v_call: TRBV20-1
j_call: TRBJ2-5
cdr3_length: 13
cdr3_aa: CSAYSGIGETQYF
cdr3_nt: TGCAGTGCTTATAGCGGGATCGGCGAGACCCAGTACTTC

d_call: .
clone_size: few
v_call: TRBV2
j_call: TRBJ1-5
cdr3_length: 14
cdr3_aa: CASRGTSNNQPQHF
cdr3_nt: TGTGCCAGCAGAGGGACTTCCAACAATCAGCCCCAGCATTTT

d_call: .
clone_size: .
v_call: TRBV19
j_call: TRBJ1-5
cdr3_length: 12
cdr3_aa: CASSPRDQPQHF
cdr3_nt: TGTGCCAGTAGTCCCCGGGACCAGCCCCAGCATTTT

d_call: .
clone_size: .
v_call: TRBV7-3
j_call: TRBJ2-1
cdr3_length: 13
cdr3_aa: CASSLGPDNEQFF
cdr3_nt: TGTGCCAGCAGCTTAGGCCCTGACAATGAGCAGTTCTTC

d_call: .
clone_size: few
v_call: TRBV15
j_call: TRBJ1-1
cdr3_length: 15
cdr3_aa: CATSGSRGWNTEAFF
cdr3_nt: TGTGCCACCAGCGGTAGCAGGGGATGGAACACTGAAGCTTTCTTT

d_call: .
clone_size: .
v_call: TRBV15
j_call: TRBJ2-5
cdr3_length: 12
cdr3_aa: CATSRVGETQYF
cdr3_nt: TGTGCCACCAGCAGAGTGGGAGAGACCCAGTACTTC

d_call: .
clone_size: .
v_call: TRBV29-1
j_call: TRBJ1-2
cdr3_length: 16
cdr3_aa: CSVEVFKAGANYGYTF
cdr3_nt: TGCAGCGTTGAAGTGTTTAAGGCAGGGGCTAACTATGGCTACACCTTC

d_call: TRBD1
clone_size: .
v_call: TRBV5-1
j_call: TRBJ1-6
cdr3_length: 15
cdr3_aa: CASRPPRQGESPLHF
cdr3_nt: TGCGCCAGCAGACCCCCGAGACAGGGGGAATCACCCCTCCACTTT

d_call: TRBD1
clone_size: .
v_call: TRBV24-1
j_call: TRBJ1-2
cdr3_length: 16
cdr3_aa: CATSDLRTGGVYGYTF
cdr3_nt: TGTGCCACCAGTGATTTAAGGACAGGGGGCGTCTATGGCTACACCTTC

d_call: .
clone_size: .
v_call: TRBV5-1
j_call: TRBJ1-2
cdr3_length: 14
cdr3_aa: CASSPQGEYYGYTF
cdr3_nt: TGCGCCAGCAGCCCACAGGGCGAATATTATGGCTACACCTTC

d_call: TRBD2
clone_size: once
v_call: TRBV7-6
j_call: TRBJ2-2
cdr3_length: 19
cdr3_aa: CASSLRTSGGWGNTGELFF
cdr3_nt: TGTGCCAGCAGCTTAAGGACTAGCGGGGGATGGGGTAACACCGGGGAGCTGTTTTTT

d_call: .
clone_size: .
v_call: TRBV6-5
j_call: TRBJ1-4
cdr3_length: 15
cdr3_aa: CASSYRAAVNEKLFF
cdr3_nt: TGTGCCAGCAGTTACCGGGCAGCAGTCAATGAAAAACTGTTTTTT

d_call: TRBD1
clone_size: .
v_call: TRBV2
j_call: TRBJ1-1
cdr3_length: 15
cdr3_aa: CASSAPTGGFTEAFF
cdr3_nt: TGTGCCAGCAGTGCTCCGACAGGGGGGTTCACTGAAGCTTTCTTT

d_call: .
clone_size: .
v_call: TRBV7-2
j_call: TRBJ1-2
cdr3_length: 16
cdr3_aa: CASSPSIFGQAYGYTF
cdr3_nt: TGTGCCAGCAGCCCTAGCATTTTCGGGCAGGCCTATGGCTACACCTTC

d_call: TRBD1
clone_size: .
v_call: TRBV20-1
j_call: TRBJ1-4
cdr3_length: 15
cdr3_aa: CSARGTGETNEKLFF
cdr3_nt: TGCAGTGCTAGAGGTACAGGGGAGACTAATGAAAAACTGTTTTTT

d_call: TRBD2
clone_size: .
v_call: TRBV6-2/TRBV6-3
j_call: TRBJ2-5
cdr3_length: 15
cdr3_aa: CASRSSGTYQETQYF
cdr3_nt: TGTGCCAGCAGATCTAGCGGGACGTACCAAGAGACCCAGTACTTC

d_call: .
clone_size: .
v_call: TRBV30
j_call: TRBJ1-5
cdr3_length: 14
cdr3_aa: CAWNSGLANQPQHF
cdr3_nt: TGTGCCTGGAATTCTGGCCTCGCAAATCAGCCCCAGCATTTT

d_call: TRBD2
clone_size: few
v_call: TRBV20-1
j_call: TRBJ2-3
cdr3_length: 14
cdr3_aa: CSAGGGFGADTQYF
cdr3_nt: TGCAGTGCCGGCGGGGGGTTCGGCGCAGATACGCAGTATTTT

d_call: .
clone_size: .
v_call: TRBV5-1
j_call: TRBJ2-7
cdr3_length: 13
cdr3_aa: CASSPNPNYEQYF
cdr3_nt: TGCGCCAGCAGCCCAAATCCGAACTACGAGCAGTACTTC

d_call: TRBD1
clone_size: .
v_call: TRBV5-6
j_call: TRBJ1-5
cdr3_length: 13
cdr3_aa: CASSLGQDQPQHF
cdr3_nt: TGTGCCAGCAGCCTCGGACAGGATCAGCCCCAGCATTTT

d_call: TRBD1
clone_size: few
v_call: TRBV20-1
j_call: TRBJ2-4
cdr3_length: 13
cdr3_aa: CSAPWTGGYIQYF
cdr3_nt: TGCAGTGCCCCTTGGACAGGGGGCTACATTCAGTACTTC

d_call: TRBD2
clone_size: .
v_call: TRBV10-3
j_call: TRBJ2-2
cdr3_length: 15
cdr3_aa: CAISDDGRVTGELFF
cdr3_nt: TGTGCCATCAGTGACGACGGGAGGGTTACCGGGGAGCTGTTTTTT

d_call: .
clone_size: few
v_call: TRBV2
j_call: TRBJ1-5
cdr3_length: 13
cdr3_aa: CASSSGMDQPQHF
cdr3_nt: TGTGCCAGCAGTTCAGGAATGGATCAGCCCCAGCATTTT

d_call: TRBD1
clone_size: .
v_call: TRBV29-1
j_call: TRBJ2-5
cdr3_length: 14
cdr3_aa: CSVEGQGDWETQYF
cdr3_nt: TGCAGCGTTGAAGGACAGGGGGATTGGGAGACCCAGTACTTC

d_call: .
clone_size: .
v_call: TRBV20-1
j_call: TRBJ2-1
cdr3_length: 15
cdr3_aa: CSASRSGFEYNEQFF
cdr3_nt: TGCAGTGCTAGTAGGTCGGGGTTTGAGTACAATGAGCAGTTCTTC

d_call: TRBD2
clone_size: .
v_call: TRBV20-1
j_call: TRBJ2-1
cdr3_length: 15
cdr3_aa: CSAREAGVAYNEQFF
cdr3_nt: TGCAGTGCTAGGGAAGCGGGAGTGGCCTACAATGAGCAGTTCTTC

d_call: .
clone_size: .
v_call: TRBV27
j_call: TRBJ2-6
cdr3_length: 15
cdr3_aa: CASSFRDPGANVLTF
cdr3_nt: TGTGCCAGCAGTTTTAGGGACCCTGGGGCCAACGTCCTGACTTTC

d_call: .
clone_size: few
v_call: TRBV7-2
j_call: TRBJ1-1
cdr3_length: 16
cdr3_aa: CASSLGGGGGSTEAFF
cdr3_nt: TGTGCCAGCAGCTTAGGGGGGGGAGGTGGGAGCACTGAAGCTTTCTTT

d_call: .
clone_size: .
v_call: TRBV15
j_call: TRBJ2-3
cdr3_length: 12
cdr3_aa: CATSRDFGTQYF
cdr3_nt: TGTGCCACCAGCAGAGATTTCGGTACGCAGTATTTT

d_call: TRBD1
clone_size: few
v_call: TRBV24-1
j_call: TRBJ2-3
cdr3_length: 15
cdr3_aa: CATSGGQGAGDTQYF
cdr3_nt: TGTGCCACCAGCGGCGGACAGGGGGCAGGGGATACGCAGTATTTT

d_call: TRBD1
clone_size: once
v_call: TRBV5-8
j_call: TRBJ1-1
cdr3_length: 11
cdr3_aa: CASSTTGKAFF
cdr3_nt: TGTGCCAGCAGCACGACAGGGAAAGCTTTCTTT

d_call: TRBD1
clone_size: .
v_call: TRBV6-1
j_call: TRBJ2-3
cdr3_length: 13
cdr3_aa: CASGDRGADTQYF
cdr3_nt: TGTGCCAGCGGCGACAGGGGTGCAGATACGCAGTATTTT